This T cell receptor (beta chain) was found in a study of blood T cells in healthy people across ages. As to this clonotype: A read error may produce the germline difference seen at one junction end.

The second PCR ran about 6 to 12 cycles with a sample-barcoded 5' primer and J-beta primers. MiXCR was run by TCRdb on the 5' RACE reads, yielding one entry per CDR3 protein. The sample has 600,000 to 850,000 distinct CDR3 sequences; 35% to 45% are singletons. In germline, CDR1 is SGHAT, CDR2 FQNNGV. This CDR3 spans 13 amino acids. Sequencing used blood. The clonotype was recovered from an older woman in good health. The rearrangement joins TRBV11-2 to TRBJ2-1; a weak D match, TRBD2 (5 bases). The CDR3 here is CACSLETGIEQFF. The CDR3, as DNA: TGTGCCTGCAGCTTAGAGACGGGAATCGAGCAGTTCTTC. The whole variable domain, remainder taken from reference TRBV11-2 and TRBJ2-1, is EAGVAQSPRYKIIEKRQSVAFWCNPISGHATLYWYQQILGQGPKLLIQFQNNGVVDDSQLPKDRFSAERLKGVDSTLKIQPAKLEDSAVYLCACSLETGIEQFFGPGTRLTVL.